This T cell receptor (beta chain) appears in the sequencing data of a study of T cell repertoires in cytomegalovirus infection (dated by TCRdb to between 2018 and 2021). In terms of the full investigation: Donor HLA type was relevant to the analysis, because carriage of CMV infection together with the matching HLA type was indicated by public TCR beta signatures.

Paper-wide results and their limitations: In both this cohort and an independent cohort of some 370 donors, the cumulative frequency of public TCR beta family members distinguished carriers of CMV infection plus the relevant HLA type. The ex vivo response was dominated by HLA-C-restricted CMV-specific TCR beta clonotypes, and the single most frequent clonotype in two of eight donors was supplied by these HLA-C-restricted clonotypes.

A word on this clonotype: What antigen it recognizes has not been identified. The record has no base qualities; no much larger clone is one base away.

V is pared back by 3 bases and J by 6 bases, with 10 bases lying between the germline termini. Via the germline V gene, CDR1 is SGHTA and CDR2 FQGNSA. From the cysteine up to the phenylalanine, the CDR3 has a length of 13 residues. The sequence is cut down to CDR3 DNA, 39 bases in frame from base 1. Sequencing took place on an Illumina HiSeq 1500. TCRdb reanalyzed the raw reads on its own, using fastp at Q25 for trimming and MiXCR for clone calling, and kept in-frame beta chains. Duplicate CDR3 protein sequences are folded into a single record with the most common DNA and genes. This sample is represented by over 250,000 distinct CDR3 sequences; about 23% of them were singletons. 11% to 15% of the sample belongs to the ten largest clones.

Specimen: PBMCs. This clonotype was sampled from a human donor in good health (CMV status not recorded). Some clones in this sample may be carry-over from other donors' samples. The rearranged chain carries TRBV7-2 and TRBJ2-3, with the D segment possibly TRBD1 or TRBD2, each aligning over 5 bases. The base sequence is TGTGCCAGCAGCTTTGGGACCGGTGATACGCAGTATTTT. It codes for CASSFGTGDTQYF.